The 10 T cell receptor beta chains presented below share a single source sample, sequenced in a study of identical twins. TCRdb independently ran MiXCR on the 5' RACE reads; one entry per CDR3 protein. This sample yields just under 650,000 distinct CDR3 sequences, of which just over 7% are seen a single time; roughly 1.6% belongs to the top ten. A further study also used this sample, focusing on yellow fever vaccine responses in identical twins.

Sequencing was performed on PBMCs. These receptors came from a woman younger than 35 in good health.

The table lists this clonotype with a few counts. The CDR3 DNA reads TGTGCCAGCAGTTTAGGCCCAGGTGATAGCGGGACTTACGAGCAGTACTTC. Amino acids: CASSLGPGDSGTYEQYF. The chain links TRBV12-3 or TRBV12-4 to TRBJ2-7; 8 bases are a match to TRBD2. This CDR3 contains 17 residues. The ends lost 1 base at V and 4 bases at J; junction bases unmatched: 12.

The chain joins TRBV12-3 or TRBV12-4 to TRBJ2-5; D unresolved. The CDR3 length is 15 residues. V was trimmed by 5 bases and J by 4 bases, leaving 17 bases between them. The CDR3 reads CASSLEAIMGETQYF. The CDR3 DNA reads TGTGCCAGCAGTCTTGAAGCCATAATGGGAGAGACCCAGTACTTC.

This clonotype appeared a few times. The rearrangement joins TRBV7-2 to TRBJ2-3; TRBD1 matches 11 bases. Germline V CDR1 and CDR2: SGHTA, FQGNSA. Losses at the gene ends were 3 bases for V and 5 bases for J; bases not matched to a gene: 16. CDR3 length: 19 residues. The CDR3 spells CASSFSVYRTGGKGDTQYF. The CDR3 DNA sequence: TGTGCCAGCAGCTTTAGCGTTTATAGGACAGGGGGCAAAGGAGATACGCAGTATTTT.

Many counts were recorded for this clonotype. V is TRBV29-1 and J is TRBJ2-1, with a possible D match to TRBD1 (6 bases). CDR3 size: 12 residues. Germline assignment: CDR1 SQVTM and CDR2 ANQGSEA. Trimming shortened V by 8 bases and J by 6 bases, and 14 bases separated the two germline ends. The CDR3 spells CSLRRGSNEQFF. In DNA, the CDR3 is TGCAGCCTACGCAGGGGTAGCAATGAGCAGTTCTTC.

The sample holds a few counts of this clonotype. The V gene is TRBV5-1, the J gene TRBJ2-3; a possible D gene is TRBD1 (6 bases). CDR1 is SGHRS, CDR2 YFSETQ, per germline. This CDR3 is 15 amino acids long. With 5 bases removed from V and 4 bases from J, the gap between germline ends came to 17 bases. This chain's CDR3 is CASSTGTIGADTQYF. The CDR3, as DNA: TGCGCCAGCAGTACCGGGACAATTGGGGCAGATACGCAGTATTTT.

This chain joins TRBV28 and TRBJ2-1; 9 nucleotides agree with TRBD2. There are 14 residues in the CDR3. V was clipped by 6 bases and J by 7 bases; unmatched bases: 7. CDR1 is MDHEN and CDR2 is SYDVKM in the germline V gene. The CDR3 DNA is TGTGCCAGCAGGCCGACTAGCGGCCCTAATGAGCAGTTCTTC. Translated: CASRPTSGPNEQFF.

The V call is TRBV20-1, the J call TRBJ2-3, with 7 bases aligning to TRBD1. The CDR3 is 13 residues long. J was trimmed by 0 bases and V by 6 bases; bases with no gene match: 3. Germline CDR1 is DFQATT and CDR2 is SNEGSKA (reference sequence). The CDR3 DNA is TGCAGTGCCGACAGGGCTAGCACAGATACGCAGTATTTT. Its translation is CSADRASTDTQYF.

V and J are TRBV20-1 and TRBJ1-1, with unresolved D. This CDR3 region has 13 residues. V lost 0 bases and J lost 3, with 8 bases in between. Germline V gives CDR1 DFQATT, CDR2 SNEGSKA (reference sequence). The CDR3 spells CSARDPGHTEAFF. CDR3 DNA: TGCAGTGCTAGAGATCCAGGACACACTGAAGCTTTCTTT.

In its sample, this clonotype was seen many times. J is TRBJ2-3 and V is TRBV7-2; no firm D call. Per germline, CDR1 SGHTA and CDR2 FQGNSA. The CDR3 sequence is 14 residues long. Trimming removed 5 bases at V and 2 bases at J, with 11 bases between. CDR3 in amino acids: CASSAAGVTDTQYF. The DNA of the CDR3 is TGTGCCAGCAGCGCCGCTGGGGTCACAGATACGCAGTATTTT. The full variable domain, its missing parts supplied by reference TRBV7-2 and TRBJ2-3, is GAGVSQSPSNKVTEKGKDVELRCDPISGHTALYWYRQSLGQGLEFLIYFQGNSAPDKSGLPSDRFSAERTGGSVSTLTIQRTQQEDSAVYLCASSAAGVTDTQYFGPGTRLTVL.

This clonotype was seen only a few times. The J gene is TRBJ2-1, the V gene TRBV6-2 or TRBV6-3; D is ambiguous. The CDR3 extends over 12 amino acids. Between the trimmed V and J ends, which lost 6 bases and 7 bases, there was a span of 10 bases. Germline V lookup: CDR1 MNHEY, CDR2 SVGEGT. The CDR3 region has the DNA TGTGCCAGCAGCCACCGATTGAATGAGCAGTTCTTC. Encoded protein: CASSHRLNEQFF.